These T cell receptor beta chains were read from a single sample in a study of T cell responses to AZD1222 COVID-19 vaccine. TCRdb's copy holds only in-frame clones and misses some; the assay was immunoSEQ multiplex PCR. Of approximately 170,000 clones in the sample, approximately 90% are singletons; the top ten hold approximately 0.98%. This sample comprised peripheral blood, obtained 28 days after the second AZD1222 dose. The receptors shown here come from an adult who received the AZD1222 COVID-19 vaccine. Both conserved end residues are part of each CDR3. The D gene is left open where the match is weak. Clone size is given for some rows only: seen once, a few or many times, or a class if the clone is expanded.

len	d_gene	j_gene	abundance	v_gene	CDR3aa	CDR3nt
11	NA	TRBJ1-5	NA	TRBV6-7	CASSYEQPQHF	TGTGCCAGCAGTTACGAGCAGCCCCAGCATTTT
14	TRBD1	TRBJ2-7	NA	TRBV7-9	CASSLGTGIYEQYF	TGTGCCAGCAGCTTAGGGACAGGGATCTACGAGCAGTACTTC
14	NA	TRBJ1-1	few	TRBV6-6	CASSYAGWNTEAFF	TGTGCCAGCAGTTACGCTGGATGGAACACTGAAGCTTTCTTT
14	NA	TRBJ2-3	NA	TRBV5-1	CASSLSGYTDTQYF	TGCGCCAGCAGCTTGAGCGGATACACAGATACGCAGTATTTT
15	NA	TRBJ1-5	NA	TRBV6-5	CASRPGTPGGQPQHF	TGTGCCAGCAGACCTGGGACACCCGGGGGGCAGCCCCAGCATTTT
13	NA	TRBJ1-5	NA	TRBV30	CAWSSGGNQPQHF	TGTGCCTGGAGTTCAGGGGGCAATCAGCCCCAGCATTTT
17	NA	TRBJ1-5	NA	TRBV6-2/TRBV6-3	CASSYYTGWYSNQPQHF	TGTGCCAGCAGTTACTACACAGGGTGGTATTCCAATCAGCCCCAGCATTTT
13	TRBD2	TRBJ2-1	NA	TRBV6-2/TRBV6-3	CASSYSERDLQFF	TGTGCCAGCAGTTACTCCGAGCGGGACCTTCAGTTCTTC
15	TRBD1	TRBJ2-7	NA	TRBV5-5	CASSPPDRASYEQYF	TGTGCCAGCAGCCCCCCAGACAGGGCGTCCTACGAGCAGTACTTC
15	NA	TRBJ1-1	NA	TRBV3-1/TRBV3-2	CASSPWQGLNTEAFF	TGTGCCAGCAGCCCGTGGCAGGGATTGAACACTGAAGCTTTCTTT
18	NA	TRBJ1-2	once	TRBV18	CASSPSSPGSTANYGYTF	TGTGCCAGCTCACCATCATCCCCTGGCTCGACTGCGAACTATGGCTACACCTTC
14	NA	TRBJ1-4	NA	TRBV27	CASSFPGENEKLFF	TGTGCCAGCAGTTTTCCGGGGGAGAATGAAAAACTGTTTTTT
12	NA	TRBJ2-5	NA	TRBV5-1	CASSLQGETQYF	TGCGCCAGCAGCTTGCAGGGAGAGACCCAGTACTTC
16	NA	TRBJ2-6	NA	TRBV4-2	CASRPPDSSGANVLTF	TGTGCCAGCAGGCCTCCGGACAGCTCTGGGGCCAACGTCCTGACTTTC
14	NA	TRBJ1-5	NA	TRBV6-5	CASSKRQSNQPQHF	TGTGCCAGCAGTAAGCGACAGTCCAATCAGCCCCAGCATTTT
13	NA	TRBJ2-7	NA	TRBV7-9	CASSFTSTYEQYF	TGTGCCAGCAGCTTTACCTCAACCTACGAGCAGTACTTC
14	TRBD1	TRBJ2-7	NA	TRBV5-1	CASSPGQGSYEQYF	TGCGCCAGCAGCCCCGGACAGGGGTCCTACGAGCAGTACTTC
12	NA	TRBJ1-1	once	TRBV30	CAWDPGDTEAFF	TGTGCCTGGGACCCCGGGGACACTGAAGCTTTCTTT
14	NA	TRBJ1-2	NA	TRBV15	CATSDTLGVLGYTF	TGTGCCACCAGCGACACGCTAGGGGTGCTTGGCTACACCTTC
18	TRBD2	TRBJ2-1	few	TRBV7-9	CASSPLRGGTFIGNEQFF	TGTGCCAGCAGCCCCTTACGGGGGGGCACGTTTATAGGGAATGAGCAGTTCTTC
14	NA	TRBJ1-5	many	TRBV9	CASSVGGNNQPQHF	TGTGCCAGCAGCGTAGGGGGCAACAATCAGCCCCAGCATTTT
14	TRBD1	TRBJ1-5	medium-sized	TRBV7-9	CASSGGQGHQPQHF	TGTGCCAGCAGCGGTGGACAGGGACATCAGCCCCAGCATTTT
15	NA	TRBJ1-2	once	TRBV7-2	CASSLVGGEVSGYTF	TGTGCCAGCAGCCTAGTCGGGGGGGAGGTCAGTGGCTACACCTTC
15	TRBD2	TRBJ2-7	NA	TRBV11-2	CASSPRRLAGYEQYF	TGTGCCAGCAGCCCGCGGAGACTAGCGGGCTACGAGCAGTACTTC
16	NA	TRBJ2-7	NA	TRBV6-1	CASSEVGRAGGYEQYF	TGTGCCAGCAGTGAAGTCGGGAGGGCAGGGGGCTACGAGCAGTACTTC
13	NA	TRBJ1-1	NA	TRBV7-3	CASSLRGNTEAFF	TGTGCCAGCAGCTTACGAGGGAACACTGAAGCTTTCTTT
15	NA	TRBJ2-7	NA	TRBV6-5	CASSRTPLPTYEQYF	TGTGCCAGCAGTCGAACACCTTTACCCACCTACGAGCAGTACTTC
15	TRBD1	TRBJ1-5	NA	TRBV2	CASRWGTGVNQPQHF	TGTGCCAGCAGGTGGGGGACAGGGGTAAATCAGCCCCAGCATTTT
20	NA	TRBJ1-1	NA	TRBV5-1	CASSLDVSSYLPEADTEAFF	TGCGCCAGCAGCTTGGATGTCAGCTCCTACCTCCCCGAGGCTGACACTGAAGCTTTCTTT
15	TRBD2	TRBJ2-7	NA	TRBV18	CASSPLAGDSYEQYF	TGTGCCAGCTCACCCCTAGCGGGGGACTCCTACGAGCAGTACTTC
13	NA	TRBJ2-3	NA	TRBV7-6	CASSPTNTDTQYF	TGTGCCAGCAGCCCGACCAACACAGATACGCAGTATTTT
14	NA	TRBJ1-3	NA	TRBV25-1	CASSGSDSGNTIYF	TGTGCCAGCAGTGGGTCGGACTCTGGAAACACCATATATTTT
15	NA	TRBJ1-4	NA	TRBV6-5	CASSYGPATNEKLFF	TGTGCCAGCAGTTACGGCCCGGCAACTAATGAAAAACTGTTTTTT
16	NA	TRBJ1-6	NA	TRBV7-8	CASSLAPGENNSPLHF	TGTGCCAGCAGCTTAGCGCCAGGGGAGAATAATTCACCCCTCCACTTT
12	NA	TRBJ1-2	once	TRBV12-3/TRBV12-4	CASSPAGYGYTF	TGTGCCAGCAGCCCGGCAGGTTATGGCTACACCTTC
15	NA	TRBJ1-6	NA	TRBV11-2	CASSRTAEGYSPLHF	TGTGCCAGCAGCCGCACCGCTGAGGGGTATTCACCCCTCCACTTT